The rows below give T cell receptor beta chains drawn from one sample of a study of OX40 agonist ivuxolimab in advanced cancers. The table came from immunoSEQ multiplex PCR; TCRdb's copy has only in-frame clones and leaves some out. The sample includes about 150,000 clones, 94% of them seen just once. The source was CD4+ or CD8+ T cells sorted from blood, collected in a trial of the OX40 agonist ivuxolimab. These receptor sequences come from an adult with an advanced solid tumor such as melanoma, head and neck, liver or kidney cancer. CDR3s include the opening cysteine and the closing phenylalanine or tryptophan. Fields, in order: J gene, V gene, D gene, CDR3 length, clone size, CDR3 protein, CDR3 DNA. D genes are given only for firm matches. Expanded clones are given a class, and other clones once, few, many or no size at all.

>TRBJ2-5|TRBV7-7|.|13|.
CASSFMDRETQYF
TGTGCTAGCAGCTTTATGGACCGAGAGACCCAGTACTTC
>TRBJ1-5|TRBV25-1|TRBD1|18|.
CASSATGTGLRSNQPQHF
TGTGCCAGCAGTGCAACCGGGACAGGACTTCGTAGCAATCAGCCCCAGCATTTT
>TRBJ1-4|TRBV6-6|TRBD1|16|.
CASSSHQGATNEKLFF
TGTGCCAGCAGCTCGCATCAGGGGGCAACTAATGAAAAACTGTTTTTT
>TRBJ2-5|TRBV2|TRBD2|15|.
CASRGGPLREETQYF
TGTGCCAGCCGGGGAGGGCCGCTTCGGGAGGAGACCCAGTACTTC
>TRBJ2-1|TRBV7-3|.|16|.
CASSHRGETSYNEQFF
TGTGCCAGCAGCCATCGTGGTGAAACCTCTTACAATGAGCAGTTCTTC
>TRBJ1-4|TRBV7-2|.|15|.
CASSLVRATNEKLFF
TGTGCCAGCAGCTTAGTCAGGGCCACTAATGAAAAACTGTTTTTT
>TRBJ1-1|TRBV19|.|16|.
CASSIWVRGGNTEAFF
TGTGCCAGTAGTATTTGGGTCAGGGGAGGGAACACTGAAGCTTTCTTT
>TRBJ2-6|TRBV6-5|.|15|.
CATRGPISGANVLTF
TGTGCCACCAGGGGTCCTATCTCTGGGGCCAACGTCCTGACTTTC
>TRBJ2-7|TRBV11-2|.|14|.
CASSPRVGSYEQYF
TGTGCCAGCAGCCCCCGGGTGGGGTCCTACGAGCAGTACTTC
>TRBJ2-3|TRBV25-1|.|16|.
CASRTGEGIYTDTQYF
TGTGCCAGCAGAACAGGGGAGGGGATATACACAGATACGCAGTATTTT
>TRBJ1-1|TRBV5-1|TRBD1|14|.
CASSPTGGYTEAFF
TGCGCCAGCAGCCCGACAGGGGGGTACACTGAAGCTTTCTTT
>TRBJ1-1|TRBV6-5|.|16|.
CASSYSGYNRSPEAFF
TGTGCCAGCAGTTACTCGGGGTATAATAGAAGCCCTGAAGCTTTCTTT
>TRBJ1-1|TRBV7-2|.|13|.
CASSSQWNTEAFF
TGTGCCAGCAGCTCTCAATGGAACACTGAAGCTTTCTTT
>TRBJ1-1|TRBV7-2|.|16|.
CASSPALPGRETEAFF
TGTGCCAGCAGCCCCGCTCTTCCAGGGCGGGAAACTGAAGCTTTCTTT
>TRBJ1-2|TRBV9|.|15|.
CASSVFREQDYGYTF
TGTGCCAGCAGCGTATTCAGGGAGCAAGACTATGGCTACACCTTC
>TRBJ2-7|TRBV19|.|13|.
CASSIIGSYEQYF
TGTGCCAGTAGTATAATAGGGAGCTACGAGCAGTACTTC
>TRBJ2-3|TRBV10-3|.|15|.
CAIRLEARASDTQYF
TGTGCCATCCGACTAGAGGCCCGGGCATCGGATACGCAGTATTTT
>TRBJ1-2|TRBV5-4|.|15|.
CASSLPGYWPEGYTF
TGTGCCAGCAGCTTGCCCGGGTATTGGCCTGAAGGCTACACCTTC
>TRBJ2-5|TRBV7-9|TRBD2|15|.
CASSLRGERRETQYF
TGTGCCAGCAGCCTACGGGGGGAGCGGCGAGAGACCCAGTACTTC
>TRBJ2-7|TRBV28|.|13|.
CASSSGSYYEQYF
TGTGCCAGCAGCTCCGGGTCTTACTACGAGCAGTACTTC
>TRBJ2-1|TRBV5-1|TRBD2|16|.
CASSLSLAGGLNEQFF
TGCGCCAGCAGCTTGTCCCTAGCGGGGGGTCTAAATGAGCAGTTCTTC
>TRBJ2-5|TRBV18|.|16|.
CASSPPLDRFQETQYF
TGTGCCAGCTCACCTCCATTAGACAGGTTCCAAGAGACCCAGTACTTC
>TRBJ1-2|TRBV7-2|.|13|.
CASSSWVNYGYTF
TGTGCCAGCAGCTCCTGGGTTAACTATGGCTACACCTTC
>TRBJ2-3|TRBV18|.|15|.
CASSPLEESTDTQYF
TGTGCCAGCTCACCTTTGGAGGAATCGACAGATACGCAGTATTTT
>TRBJ1-3|TRBV2|.|14|.
CASSQMGGGNTIYF
TGTGCCAGCAGCCAAATGGGGGGGGGAAACACCATATATTTT
>TRBJ1-5|TRBV7-2|.|18|.
CASSLGGTLAYSNQPQHF
TGTGCCAGCAGCTTAGGTGGGACACTTGCTTATAGCAATCAGCCCCAGCATTTT
>TRBJ2-7|TRBV6-1|.|13|.
CASGQERRYEQYF
TGTGCCAGCGGTCAGGAGAGGCGCTACGAGCAGTACTTC
>TRBJ2-2|TRBV5-1|TRBD1|16|.
CASSGRTGWNTGELFF
TGCGCCAGCAGCGGACGGACAGGCTGGAACACCGGGGAGCTGTTTTTT
>TRBJ2-5|TRBV2|TRBD2|16|few
CAGTSGGIPLQETQYF
TGTGCCGGGACTAGCGGGGGGATCCCTTTACAAGAGACCCAGTACTTC
>TRBJ2-1|TRBV7-2|.|15|.
CASSLGLGVYNEQFF
TGTGCCAGCAGCCTCGGACTCGGGGTTTACAATGAGCAGTTCTTC
>TRBJ2-5|TRBV7-9|.|15|.
CASSSFRDRLETQYF
TGTGCCAGCAGTTCCTTCAGAGACCGTCTAGAGACCCAGTACTTC
>TRBJ1-3|TRBV30|.|15|.
CAWSVRAGVTNTIYF
TGTGCCTGGAGTGTACGGGCAGGGGTAACCAACACCATATATTTT
>TRBJ2-7|TRBV4-1|TRBD2|15|.
CASSQSGLAADEQYF
TGCGCCAGCAGCCAGTCGGGACTAGCGGCGGACGAGCAGTACTTC
>TRBJ1-5|TRBV4-3|.|13|.
CASSQDTWYPQHF
TGCGCCAGCAGCCAAGACACATGGTATCCCCAGCATTTT
>TRBJ1-1|TRBV6-5|.|14|.
CASRSGGLNTEAFF
TGTGCCAGCAGATCGGGAGGATTGAACACTGAAGCTTTCTTT
>TRBJ1-1|TRBV6-1|.|14|once
CASSNPQLNTEAFF
TGTGCCAGCAGTAATCCACAGTTAAACACTGAAGCTTTCTTT
>TRBJ2-1|TRBV9|.|12|.
CASSVDYNEQFF
TGTGCCAGCAGCGTAGACTACAATGAGCAGTTCTTC
>TRBJ1-1|TRBV7-8|.|15|.
CASSPPGPKNTEAFF
TGTGCCAGCAGCCCCCCGGGACCGAAGAACACTGAAGCTTTCTTT
>TRBJ1-3|TRBV7-2|.|17|.
CASSPSGGWSSGNTIYF
TGTGCCAGCAGCCCTTCCGGGGGGTGGTCCTCTGGAAACACCATATATTTT
>TRBJ2-7|TRBV11-3|.|12|.
CASSLGGHEQYF
TGTGCCAGCAGCTTGGGGGGACACGAGCAGTACTTC
>TRBJ1-1|TRBV5-6|TRBD1|13|.
CASSGQGGTEAFF
TGTGCCAGCAGCGGACAGGGCGGCACTGAAGCTTTCTTT
>TRBJ2-7|TRBV28|.|15|.
CASSLARQASYEQYF
TGTGCCAGCAGTTTGGCCAGGCAGGCGTCCTACGAGCAGTACTTC
>TRBJ2-1|TRBV11-2|.|19|.
CASSFRVLSGSTTYNEQFF
TGTGCCAGCAGCTTTAGGGTATTATCGGGGTCCACTACGTACAATGAGCAGTTCTTC
>TRBJ1-5|TRBV11-3|.|17|.
CASSSPRGDGSNQPQHF
TGTGCCAGCAGTTCCCCTAGGGGTGACGGTAGCAATCAGCCCCAGCATTTT
>TRBJ2-7|TRBV11-2|.|15|.
CASSKGGDIAYEQYF
TGTGCCAGCAGCAAAGGGGGGGACATAGCCTACGAGCAGTACTTC
>TRBJ1-3|TRBV9|.|16|.
CASSVDYREGWNTIYF
TGTGCCAGCAGCGTAGATTATCGGGAAGGGTGGAACACCATATATTTT
>TRBJ2-7|TRBV7-9|.|16|.
CASSHTGGIIVYEQYF
TGTGCCAGCAGCCACACGGGCGGAATAATCGTCTACGAGCAGTACTTC
>TRBJ2-3|TRBV27|.|13|.
CASRDHSTDTQYF
TGTGCCAGCAGAGACCATAGCACAGATACGCAGTATTTT
>TRBJ2-1|TRBV20-1|.|11|.
CSATLYNEQFF
TGCAGTGCTACTCTGTACAATGAGCAGTTCTTC
>TRBJ2-5|TRBV28|TRBD2|14|.
CASTPGRVQETQYF
TGTGCCAGCACTCCTGGGAGGGTACAAGAGACCCAGTACTTC
>TRBJ2-7|TRBV28|.|15|.
CASSLPPGSVYEQYF
TGTGCCAGCAGTTTACCCCCAGGCAGCGTCTACGAGCAGTACTTC
>TRBJ1-6|TRBV11-1|TRBD1|15|once
CASSLERGRNSPLHF
TGTGCCAGCAGCTTAGAAAGGGGGCGAAATTCACCCCTCCACTTT
>TRBJ2-5|TRBV21-1|.|15|.
CASSKAQEGEETQYF
TGTGCCAGCAGCAAAGCGCAAGAAGGGGAAGAGACCCAGTACTTC
>TRBJ2-7|TRBV7-7|.|12|.
CASTAGIYEQYF
TGTGCCAGCACCGCAGGGATATACGAGCAGTACTTC
>TRBJ2-7|TRBV5-5|.|13|.
CASSFQTSYEQYF
TGTGCCAGCAGCTTCCAAACCTCCTACGAGCAGTACTTC
>TRBJ2-7|TRBV28|.|12|.
CASSLEGYEQYF
TGTGCCAGCAGTTTAGAAGGGTACGAGCAGTACTTC
>TRBJ1-2|TRBV2|TRBD1|13|.
CASSPGGGGGYTF
TGTGCCAGCAGCCCAGGGGGGGGAGGTGGCTACACCTTC
>TRBJ1-6|TRBV21-1|.|19|.
CARRSPRSGTTRLDSPLHF
TGTGCCAGGAGGTCACCTCGATCCGGCACGACCCGGTTGGATTCACCCCTCCACTTT
>TRBJ1-2|TRBV25-1|TRBD1|15|once
CASSDPGTGIPGYTF
TGTGCCAGCAGTGACCCCGGGACAGGGATTCCCGGCTACACCTTC
>TRBJ2-7|TRBV28|.|15|.
CASSPNKGYAAEQYF
TGTGCCAGCAGCCCTAACAAGGGGTACGCGGCCGAGCAGTACTTC